These 27 T cell receptor beta chains came from one sample sequenced in a study of CD8 T cells in Susac syndrome. When the RNA was reverse transcribed, random hexamers were used with an input of roughly 0.45 to 1 ug. From the immunoSEQ multiplex PCR reads, TCRdb called clonotypes with MiXCR, one entry per CDR3 protein. The sample shows about 150,000 distinct CDR3 sequences, around 95% of them seen only once. The specimen sequenced was CD8+ T cells from PBMCs. The receptor set was obtained from a human donor with multiple sclerosis.

This sequence joins TRBV12-3 or TRBV12-4 and TRBJ1-2; tentative D call: TRBD1 (6 bases). The CDR3 loop spans 14 amino acids. The germline V and J ends were trimmed by 5 bases and 4 bases, with 14 bases remaining between them. CDR3 in amino acids: CASSVTGTPYGYTF. The CDR3 DNA is TGTGCCAGCAGTGTCACCGGGACACCCTATGGCTACACCTTC.

The chain joins TRBV9 to TRBJ1-6; no reliable D call. The ends were cut back, 3 bases at V and 13 bases at J, with 17 bases in the middle. This CDR3 comprises 14 residues. Germline CDR1 reads SGDLS; CDR2 reads YYNGEE. The DNA of the CDR3 is TGTGCCAGCAGCGCAGAGGGTTTCCGGATGCCCCTCCACTTT. Amino acid sequence: CASSAEGFRMPLHF.

This clonotype was counted a single time. The V gene is TRBV10-3, the J gene TRBJ1-2, with 10 bases lining up with TRBD1. After removal of 2 bases from V and 3 bases from J, the junction contained 6 bases not matched to a gene. The CDR3 has 16 residues. Germline CDR1 reads ENHRY; CDR2 reads SYGVKD. The CDR3 DNA sequence: TGTGCCATCAGTGAGCGAGACAGGGGGCAGGACTATGGCTACACCTTC. Protein sequence: CAISERDRGQDYGYTF.

The chain uses TRBV7-8 and TRBJ2-1; D remains ambiguous. V was trimmed by 1 base and J by 12 bases, leaving 13 bases between them. From germline, CDR1 is SGHVS and CDR2 FQNEAQ. The length of the CDR3 is 13 residues. The DNA for the CDR3 is TGTGCCAGCAGCTTAGTACAGAACTTCGGGCAGTTCTTC. As protein: CASSLVQNFGQFF.

The V gene is TRBV5-6, the J gene TRBJ2-1; TRBD2 agrees at 7 bases. J lost 0 bases, V lost 2 bases, and 5 bases had no gene match. The CDR3 totals 16 residues. Germline assignment: CDR1 SGHDT and CDR2 YYEEEE. The CDR3 protein is CASSFGTGGSYNEQFF. Written as DNA, the CDR3 is TGTGCCAGCAGCTTTGGCACGGGGGGCTCCTACAATGAGCAGTTCTTC. The full variable domain, in which reference TRBV5-6 and TRBJ2-1 provide the parts outside the CDR3, is DAGVTQSPTHLIKTRGQQVTLRCSPKSGHDTVSWYQQALGQGPQFIFQYYEEEERQRGNFPDRFSGHQFPNYSSELNVNALLLGDSALYLCASSFGTGGSYNEQFFGPGTRLTVL.

The chain couples TRBV5-6 to TRBJ2-3, with a tentative D call TRBD2 (5 bases). From germline, CDR1 is SGHDT and CDR2 YYEEEE. CDR3 size: 16 residues. Trimming pared 2 bases from V and 3 bases from J, leaving 16 bases between. The CDR3 is CASSFLVFGETDTQYF. The CDR3 coding sequence is TGTGCCAGCAGCTTCCTGGTGTTTGGGGAGACAGATACGCAGTATTTT.

The chain links TRBV20-1 to TRBJ1-2; D gene uncertain. Germline CDR1 and CDR2: DFQATT and SNEGSKA (reference sequence). The CDR3 extends over 13 amino acids. Trimming took off 5 bases at V and 0 bases at J, with 10 bases between the two ends. The CDR3 bases are TGCAGTGCTGGCCCCGCGGCTAACTATGGCTACACCTTC. Protein product: CSAGPAANYGYTF.

The sample holds one count of this clonotype. The chain employs TRBV12-3 or TRBV12-4 and TRBJ2-1, with D uncertain. Trimming cost V 6 bases and J 3 bases, with 12 bases left between them. The CDR3 covers 14 residues. The CDR3 sequence: CASSTSGVYNEQFF. The CDR3 DNA sequence: TGTGCCAGCAGCACCTCTGGGGTCTACAATGAGCAGTTCTTC.

The chain uses TRBV5-1 and TRBJ2-7, with 9 bases that match TRBD1. From germline, CDR1 is SGHRS and CDR2 YFSETQ. J was trimmed by 3 bases and V by 6 bases; bases with no gene match: 10. The CDR3 is 15 amino acids. The CDR3 region has the DNA TGCGCCAGCACCTTACCGGACAGGGGAAGCTACGAGCAGTACTTC. This sequence encodes CASTLPDRGSYEQYF.

This chain's CDR3 is CASSLSHNEQFF. The CDR3 DNA follows: TGTGCCAGCAGCTTGTCCCACAATGAGCAGTTCTTC. The J gene is TRBJ2-1, the V gene TRBV11-3; D gene ambiguous. CDR1 SGHNT and CDR2 YENEEA come from the germline V gene. The CDR3 has 12 amino acids. The V gene lost 3 bases and the J gene lost 5 bases, with 5 bases spanning the gap.

This CDR3 reads CSARDPNRVRQPQHF. The CDR3 DNA follows: TGCAGTGCTAGAGACCCCAACAGGGTGCGCCAGCCCCAGCATTTT. The V and J genes are TRBV20-1 and TRBJ1-5, with D possibly TRBD1 on 6 matching bases. The CDR3 contains 15 residues. Germline CDR1 and CDR2: DFQATT and SNEGSKA (reference sequence). Trimming took off 0 bases at V and 7 bases at J, with 16 bases between the two ends.

This clonotype was recorded a few times. The CDR3: CASSSGSTEAFF. The CDR3 coding sequence is TGTGCCAGCAGTTCGGGTAGCACTGAAGCTTTCTTT. The chain uses TRBV12-3 or TRBV12-4 and TRBJ1-1, with D unresolved. The V end was cut by 4 bases, the J end by 4 bases, with 7 bases between. This CDR3 region has 12 residues.

The gene calls are TRBV29-1 and TRBJ2-7, with 7 bases that match TRBD1. Trimming cost V 2 bases and J 3 bases; bases outside gene matches: 4. The CDR3 runs to 13 residues. Germline assignment: CDR1 SQVTM and CDR2 ANQGSEA. The DNA for the CDR3 is TGCAGCGTTGAAAGTGGGACAGACTACGAGCAGTACTTC. Its protein product is CSVESGTDYEQYF.

The V gene is TRBV20-1, the J gene TRBJ2-7; D might be TRBD2 (5 bases). The V gene lost 2 bases and the J gene lost 6 bases, with 8 bases spanning the gap. This CDR3 is 11 amino acids long. Germline V lookup: CDR1 DFQATT, CDR2 SNEGSKA (reference sequence). The CDR3 protein is CSARLAGEQYF. CDR3 DNA sequence: TGCAGTGCTAGACTAGCAGGCGAGCAGTACTTC.

The chain links TRBV28 to TRBJ1-5; weak D call: TRBD1 (6 bases). Deletions cut 7 bases from V and 6 bases from J, with 19 bases between. The germline gives CDR1 MDHEN, CDR2 SYDVKM. The CDR3 has 15 amino acids. For the CDR3, the DNA is TGTGCCAGCACCCGACAGGAATCATCCGCTCAGCCCCAGCATTTT. Its protein product is CASTRQESSAQPQHF. Based on the CDR3 plus reference TRBV28 and TRBJ1-5, the full variable domain is DVKVTQSSRYLVKRTGEKVFLECVQDMDHENMFWYRQDPGLGLRLIYFSYDVKMKEKGDIPEGYSVSREKKERFSLILESASTNQTSMYLCASTRQESSAQPQHFGDGTRLSIL.

The V and J genes are TRBV7-9 and TRBJ1-5; 9 nucleotides agree with TRBD1. Germline loops: CDR1 SEHNR, CDR2 FQNEAQ (reference sequence). V dropped 11 bases and J dropped 6; count of bases not matched to a gene: 5. The CDR3 length is 12 residues. DNA of the CDR3: TGTGCCGTTGGGACAGGGATTCAGCCCCAGCATTTT. Its translation is CAVGTGIQPQHF.

This rearrangement joins TRBV15 to TRBJ2-3; 7 bases map to TRBD1. With 9 bases clipped from V and 4 bases from J, the junction kept 7 bases outside the gene matches. Germline V gene lookup returns CDR1 LNHNV and CDR2 YYDKDF (reference sequence). This CDR3 comprises 13 residues. CDR3 nucleotide sequence: TGTGCCACGAGGACAGGCTCGTCAGATACGCAGTATTTT. Translated, it gives CATRTGSSDTQYF. Drawing the rest from reference TRBV15 and TRBJ2-3, the complete variable domain is DAMVIQNPRYQVTQFGKPVTLSCSQTLNHNVMYWYQQKSSQAPKLLFHYYDKDFNNEADTPDNFQSRRPNTSFCFLDIRSPGLGDTAMYLCATRTGSSDTQYFGPGTRLTVL.

The chain joins TRBV3-1 to TRBJ1-2; D remains ambiguous. CDR1 is LGHDT and CDR2 is YNNKEL in the germline V gene (reference sequence). Trimming removed 0 bases from V and 6 bases from J, with 11 bases in between. The CDR3 consists of 14 residues. The CDR3 here is CASSQDLGNDGYTF. The CDR3, as DNA: TGTGCCAGCAGCCAAGATTTGGGGAATGATGGCTACACCTTC.

The J gene is TRBJ1-2, the V gene TRBV15; D perhaps matches TRBD1 (5 bases). Germline CDR1 LNHNV, CDR2 YYDKDF (reference sequence). Trimming cost V 0 bases and J 4 bases, with 18 bases left between them. CDR3 size: 17 residues. Here the CDR3 DNA reads TGTGCCACCAGCAGAGACCGCAAGTCATCAGGGATCTATGGCTACACCTTC. Translation: CATSRDRKSSGIYGYTF.

V is TRBV28 and J is TRBJ1-1; D possibly corresponds to TRBD1 (5 bases). This CDR3 is built from 14 residues. CDR1 is MDHEN and CDR2 is SYDVKM in the germline V gene. V dropped 2 bases and J dropped 2 bases, with 9 bases sitting between them. For the CDR3, the DNA is TGTGCCAGCAGTTTAAGGGGCACCAACACTGAAGCTTTCTTT. As protein: CASSLRGTNTEAFF.

This rearrangement joins TRBV28 to TRBJ2-7, with 9 bases that match TRBD1. The CDR3 is 16 amino acids. Trimming took 5 bases from V and 3 from J; bases not matched to a gene: 11. Germline CDR1 and CDR2: MDHEN and SYDVKM. In DNA, the CDR3 is TGTGCCAGCAGTAGGACAGGGGCCCCATACCGCTACGAGCAGTACTTC. It specifies CASSRTGAPYRYEQYF. Drawing the rest from reference TRBV28 and TRBJ2-7, the complete variable domain is DVKVTQSSRYLVKRTGEKVFLECVQDMDHENMFWYRQDPGLGLRLIYFSYDVKMKEKGDIPEGYSVSREKKERFSLILESASTNQTSMYLCASSRTGAPYRYEQYFGPGTRLTVT.

This clonotype occurred once. The chain recombines TRBV7-8 with TRBJ2-1; 12 bases are a match to TRBD2. From germline, CDR1 is SGHVS and CDR2 FQNEAQ. With V trimmed by 5 bases and J by 5 bases, 13 bases remained unmatched. The CDR3 sequence is 18 residues long. The CDR3 nucleotides are TGTGCCAGCAGCCCGCGACTAGCGGGGGCCATATGGGACAATGAGCAGTTCTTC. Residues: CASSPRLAGAIWDNEQFF.

The chain couples TRBV29-1 to TRBJ2-1, with D tentatively TRBD1 (5 bases). V dropped 4 bases and J dropped 2 bases, with 18 bases sitting between them. Germline loops: CDR1 SQVTM, CDR2 ANQGSEA. This CDR3 is 16 amino acids long. In DNA form, the CDR3 reads TGCAGCGTTGTCGGTCTGAGACAGAGCACCTACAATGAGCAGTTCTTC. It specifies CSVVGLRQSTYNEQFF.

The chain links TRBV20-1 to TRBJ1-2, with D uncertain. Looked up from germline, CDR1 is DFQATT and CDR2 is SNEGSKA (reference sequence). The CDR3 has 13 amino acids. For the CDR3, the DNA is TGCAGCGGTACAGAAGCGGATCTCTATGGCTACACCTTC. Its protein product is CSGTEADLYGYTF.

This chain links TRBV15 with TRBJ2-7; D gene uncertain. Trimming pared 4 bases from V and 2 bases from J, leaving 12 bases between. CDR1 and CDR2 (germline): LNHNV, YYDKDF (reference sequence). This CDR3 contains 14 residues. The CDR3 region has the DNA TGTGCCACCAGCACCCTTAAATCCCCCTACGAGCAGTACTTC. Translating gives CATSTLKSPYEQYF.

This chain joins TRBV18 and TRBJ2-7; tentatively, D is TRBD1 (6 bases). Trimming removed 6 bases from V and 7 bases from J, with 13 bases in between. The CDR3 runs 12 residues. From germline, CDR1 is KGHSH and CDR2 LQKENI. The DNA for the CDR3 is TGTGCCAGCTCCCACAGGGCGGATGAGCAGTACTTC. Its translation is CASSHRADEQYF.

The J gene is TRBJ2-7, the V gene TRBV20-1, with 11 bases fitting TRBD2. With V trimmed by 3 bases and J by 3 bases, 4 bases remained unmatched. Germline V gene lookup returns CDR1 DFQATT and CDR2 SNEGSKA (reference sequence). This CDR3 spans 14 amino acids. The CDR3 DNA sequence: TGCAGTGCTAGGGCCGGGACTAGCGGCTACGAGCAGTACTTC. Translation gives CSARAGTSGYEQYF.